A single T cell receptor beta chain is shown here with its context. The clone's antigen remains unknown. No clone much larger than this one lies a single base away; base qualities are absent. The CDR3, cysteine through phenylalanine, is 15 amino acids long. CDR3 DNA is the only sequence kept; it has 45 bases, read in frame from the first base. V has 2 bases trimmed and J has 6 bases trimmed; junction bases matching no gene number 2. CDR1 and CDR2 (LNHDA, SQIVND) derive from the germline V gene (reference sequence). During the collection period, no infections or other immune events were recorded for the healthy donors. Time-dependent variance in a beta-binomial model of T-cell clone differential abundance was calibrated using healthy-donor blood repertoires as a training cohort. The training cohort was composed of approximately 10 healthy donors, 3 female and 7 male. The donors were between roughly 29 and 64 years old, with an average age of about 45 years. Whole blood from each healthy donor was obtained from a commercial supplier and was collected at three time points roughly 13 days apart. For immunosequencing, genomic DNA was extracted from whole blood that had not been sorted.

This specimen belongs to a study of identifying expanded T cells in peripheral blood (dated by TCRdb to between 2017 and 2020). About the study as a whole: Technical replicates were generated by sequencing separate aliquots of the same genomic DNA pool, and four replicates were compared pairwise. Points the paper makes about the study in general: It was expected by the authors that biological variance in healthy repertoires might increase further over much longer intervals, such as months to years. Across all healthy-donor time intervals, the beta-binomial model significantly lowered both the number of clones called differentially abundant and the false-positive rate. Variance in clone template counts between approximately two-week samples significantly increased with total template count across all healthy donors. Approximately 1.2 differentially abundant clones were flagged by the binomial model between technical replicates, whereas about 15 and 18 were flagged over roughly two weeks and four weeks, respectively.

TCRbeta CDR3 regions were profiled with the immunoSEQ Assay using bias-controlled multiplex PCR amplification of genomic DNA. Turning to the authors' computational methods: The absolute abundance of each unique TCRbeta CDR3 region was quantified after sequences were collapsed and filtered. Two models were used to test differential abundance: a binomial model (Fisher-equivalent) and a beta-binomial model that adds time-dependent variance fitted from healthy donors. Clones with fewer than 5 combined templates were removed, and a clone was called differentially abundant if the clone's Benjamini-Hochberg FDR was below 0.01. Beta-binomial variance was modeled as a function of total template count across the two samples using the form v = (b*log(k)+a)^2. TCRdb provides this immuneACCESS table in a form limited to in-frame rearrangements. Some clones are lacking; in checked studies, under half of them reflect an unresolved V gene, and why the rest are absent is not known. V and J calls and clone size are copied from that table; D and trimming were computed from the DNA. This sample gives some 78,000 clones in total; just under 85% of them show up just once. 15% to 20% of the sample lies in the top ten.

The chain is encoded by TRBV19 joined to TRBJ2-1; TRBD2 fits 12 bases in the junction. Sample: blood. The sequence was obtained from a person aged 18-69 years in good health. The nucleotides are TGTGCCAGTAGTATACTAGCGGGAGGGTCCAATGAGCAGTTCTTC. It translates as CASSILAGGSNEQFF.